Presented here are 5 T cell receptor beta chains from one specimen sequenced in a study of glioma-infiltrating T cells after dendritic cell vaccination. TCRdb keeps only in-frame clones here, not all; method: immunoSEQ multiplex PCR. Seen here are fewer than 85,000 clones, around 86% observed once, and the top ten hold 2% to 2.5%. Indicated time point: after dendritic cell vaccination, including at tumor progression/relapse. The material was blood, obtained after dendritic cell vaccination. These receptor sequences come from a human donor with glioblastoma.

This chain uses TRBV25-1 with TRBJ2-1, with D possibly being TRBD2 (7 bases). This CDR3 spans 17 amino acids. Germline lookup yields CDR1 MGHDK and CDR2 SYGVNS. The V end was cut by 2 bases, the J end by 0 bases, with 14 bases between. The CDR3 DNA follows: TGTGCCAGCAGTGAAAGGGGGAGCGGGGCCTCCTACAATGAGCAGTTCTTC. It codes for CASSERGSGASYNEQFF.

The chain's CDR3 is CASSLGTGAYEQYF. The DNA of the CDR3 is TGTGCCAGCAGCTTAGGGACAGGGGCTTACGAGCAGTACTTC. The chain carries TRBV5-6 and TRBJ2-7; 10 nucleotides align to TRBD1. The CDR3 is 14 amino acids. Germline assignment: CDR1 SGHDT and CDR2 YYEEEE. J gave up 4 bases and V 2 bases, and 3 bases lay outside the gene matches.

The chain joins TRBV11-2 to TRBJ2-3; 8 nucleotides line up with TRBD2. J gave up 4 bases and V 5 bases, and 14 bases lay outside the gene matches. Germline loops: CDR1 SGHAT, CDR2 FQNNGV. The CDR3 runs to 17 residues. For the CDR3, the DNA is TGTGCCAGCAGCCAAGGGGCCCAGCGGGAGACTTCAGATACGCAGTATTTT. This codes for CASSQGAQRETSDTQYF.

This chain links TRBV6-1 with TRBJ2-2; TRBD2 agrees at 13 bases. The germline gives CDR1 MNHNS, CDR2 SASEGT. J was trimmed by 7 bases and V by 7 bases; bases with no gene match: 6. CDR3 size: 15 residues. The CDR3 DNA reads as TGTGCCAGCACCGGACTAGCGGGGGCCAGCGGGGAGCTGTTTTTT. It codes for CASTGLAGASGELFF.

V and J are TRBV6-5 and TRBJ1-6; D call uncertain. This CDR3 region has 15 residues. Trimming pared 0 bases from V and 2 bases from J, leaving 5 bases between. Germline V CDR1 and CDR2: MNHEY, SVGAGI. The CDR3 loop reads CASSYSQAYNSPLHF. The CDR3 DNA reads TGTGCCAGCAGTTACTCCCAGGCCTATAATTCACCCCTCCACTTT.